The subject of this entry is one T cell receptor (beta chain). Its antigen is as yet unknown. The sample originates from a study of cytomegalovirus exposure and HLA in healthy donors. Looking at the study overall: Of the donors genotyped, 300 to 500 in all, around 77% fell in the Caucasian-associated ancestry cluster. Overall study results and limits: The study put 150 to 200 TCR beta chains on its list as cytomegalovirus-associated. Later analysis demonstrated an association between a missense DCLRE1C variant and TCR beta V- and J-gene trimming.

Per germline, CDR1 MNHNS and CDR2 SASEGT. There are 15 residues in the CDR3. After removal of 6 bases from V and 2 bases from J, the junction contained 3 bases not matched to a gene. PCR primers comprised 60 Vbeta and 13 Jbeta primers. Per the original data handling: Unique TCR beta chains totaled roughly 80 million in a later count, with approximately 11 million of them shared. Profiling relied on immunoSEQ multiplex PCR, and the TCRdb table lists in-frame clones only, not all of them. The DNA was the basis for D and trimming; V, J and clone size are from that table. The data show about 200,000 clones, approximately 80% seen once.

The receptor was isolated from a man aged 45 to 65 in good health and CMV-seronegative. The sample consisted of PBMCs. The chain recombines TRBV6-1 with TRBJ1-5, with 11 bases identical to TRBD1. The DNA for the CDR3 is TGTGCCAGCAGCAGGACAGGGGGCGGCAATCAGCCCCAGCATTTT. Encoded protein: CASSRTGGGNQPQHF.